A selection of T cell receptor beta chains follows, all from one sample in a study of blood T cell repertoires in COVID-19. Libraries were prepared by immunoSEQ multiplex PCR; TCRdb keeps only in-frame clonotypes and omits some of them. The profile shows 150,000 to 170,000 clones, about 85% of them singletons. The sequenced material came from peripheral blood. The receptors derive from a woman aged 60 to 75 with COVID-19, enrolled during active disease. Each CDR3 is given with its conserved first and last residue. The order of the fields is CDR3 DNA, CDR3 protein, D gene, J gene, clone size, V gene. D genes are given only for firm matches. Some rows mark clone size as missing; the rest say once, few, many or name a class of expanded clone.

CDR3 DNA: TGTGCCAGCAGCCGGGGTCCGGTCTATGGCTACACCTTC
CDR3 protein: CASSRGPVYGYTF
D gene: NA
J gene: TRBJ1-2
clone size: NA
V gene: TRBV5-5

CDR3 DNA: TGCGCCAGCAGCTTGCAGACAGGAGATACGCAGTATTTT
CDR3 protein: CASSLQTGDTQYF
D gene: NA
J gene: TRBJ2-3
clone size: few
V gene: TRBV5-1

CDR3 DNA: TGTGCCAGCAGCCCCGACAGGACTACTGAAGCTTTCTTT
CDR3 protein: CASSPDRTTEAFF
D gene: NA
J gene: TRBJ1-1
clone size: NA
V gene: TRBV11-1

CDR3 DNA: TGTGCCAGTAGTAACTCGGGACTCACCTCTGGAAACACCATATATTTT
CDR3 protein: CASSNSGLTSGNTIYF
D gene: NA
J gene: TRBJ1-3
clone size: NA
V gene: TRBV19

CDR3 DNA: TGCGCCAGCAGCCAGCCCCGTAGGGGGAACACTGAAGCTTTCTTT
CDR3 protein: CASSQPRRGNTEAFF
D gene: NA
J gene: TRBJ1-1
clone size: few
V gene: TRBV4-1

CDR3 DNA: TGTGCCAGCAGTTTCCTCAGGGTGGTGGGGGAGACCCAGTACTTC
CDR3 protein: CASSFLRVVGETQYF
D gene: NA
J gene: TRBJ2-5
clone size: NA
V gene: TRBV2

CDR3 DNA: TGCGCCAGCAGTCAATCACTTTGTTACAGGGGGCTGGGAGGCTACACCTTC
CDR3 protein: CASSQSLCYRGLGGYTF
D gene: TRBD1
J gene: TRBJ1-2
clone size: NA
V gene: TRBV23-1

CDR3 DNA: TGTGCCAGCTCATCTCAGGGAAGGGAGACCCAGTACTTC
CDR3 protein: CASSSQGRETQYF
D gene: NA
J gene: TRBJ2-5
clone size: NA
V gene: TRBV18

CDR3 DNA: TGCGCCAGCAGGCCGGACAGGGGGCGTGATGGCTACACCTTC
CDR3 protein: CASRPDRGRDGYTF
D gene: TRBD1
J gene: TRBJ1-2
clone size: NA
V gene: TRBV5-1

CDR3 DNA: TGTGCCAGCAGTCCTCTGTCCAAGAGGGGGTTAAGCAATCAGCCCCAGCATTTT
CDR3 protein: CASSPLSKRGLSNQPQHF
D gene: NA
J gene: TRBJ1-5
clone size: NA
V gene: TRBV27

CDR3 DNA: TGTGCCAGCAGCGTAGGGATCTTGACAGGCCGTAACACTGAAGCTTTCTTT
CDR3 protein: CASSVGILTGRNTEAFF
D gene: NA
J gene: TRBJ1-1
clone size: NA
V gene: TRBV9